This T cell receptor (beta chain) was documented in a study of T cells after yellow fever vaccination. The wider study: Libraries from low-cell-number fractions were prepared with the SMART-Seq v4 Ultra Low Input RNA kit.

This clonotype showed up just a few times. The V and J ends lost 2 bases and 6 bases respectively, with 11 bases between them. The CDR3 is made up of 14 amino acids. The germline gives CDR1 MNHEY, CDR2 SVGAGI. The TCR cDNA carried a universal primer site and UMIs from 5'RACE template switching. One entry per CDR3 protein results from TCRdb running MiXCR on the 5' RACE reads. The sample carries 250,000 to 350,000 distinct CDR3 sequences, approximately 7% recorded once. This chain links TRBV6-5 with TRBJ1-5, with TRBD1 as a possible D gene (6 bases). This sample comprised PBMCs, obtained more than 40 days after the first yellow fever vaccination. This clonotype was obtained from a man aged 18 to 29 who received the YFV17D yellow fever vaccine. The CDR3 nucleotides are TGTGCCAGCAGTTACGTTATAGGGGGTCAGCCCCAGCATTTT. Translation gives CASSYVIGGQPQHF.